One and the same sample provided the 4 T cell receptor beta chains below, sequenced in a study of cytomegalovirus exposure and HLA in healthy donors. Use of 60 Vbeta and 13 Jbeta primers characterized the PCR. Some clones are missing from TCRdb's copy, which holds only in-frame ones; the method was immunoSEQ multiplex PCR. The table lists nearly 200,000 clones, around 79% of them singletons, with more than 0.35% in the top ten. Sequences were obtained from PBMCs. The receptors were gathered from a male donor in good health and CMV-seropositive.

The gene calls are TRBV9 and TRBJ2-1; 7 nucleotides agree with TRBD2. Germline V gene sequence: CDR1 SGDLS, CDR2 YYNGEE. The length of the CDR3 is 18 residues. Unmatched junction bases numbered 13, after V lost 4 bases and J lost 0 bases. CDR3 sequence (DNA): TGTGCCAGCAGCATGGCCGCGGGAGCAGCAACCTCCTACAATGAGCAGTTCTTC. Protein product: CASSMAAGAATSYNEQFF.

The J gene is TRBJ2-7, the V gene TRBV7-9; weak D call: TRBD1 (5 bases). The CDR3 extends over 13 amino acids. CDR1 and CDR2 from the germline V gene are SEHNR and FQNEAQ (reference sequence). Trimming pared 2 bases from V and 6 bases from J, leaving 11 bases between. The CDR3 sequence: CASSLSGFGEQYF. The DNA of the CDR3 is TGTGCCAGCAGCTTATCAGGGTTTGGCGAGCAGTACTTC.

In nucleotides, the CDR3 is TGCGCCAGCCTAGAACAGGGGGCGGACACCGGGGAGCTGTTTTTT. It codes for CASLEQGADTGELFF. V usage is TRBV5-1 and J usage is TRBJ2-2, with TRBD1 matching over 9 bases. V shed 7 bases, J shed 3 bases, and the junction held 7 bases outside the gene matches. Germline lookup yields CDR1 SGHRS and CDR2 YFSETQ. The CDR3 runs to 15 residues.

This clone turned up a few times. The chain has TRBV7-6 and TRBJ2-1; D is possibly TRBD1 (5 bases). CDR3 length equals 15 residues. CDR1 is SGHVS, CDR2 FNYEAQ, per germline. V dropped 10 bases and J dropped 8 bases, with 24 bases sitting between them. CDR3 bases: TGTGCCACCAAACCCCGCCAGGGCCCACGGGATGAGCAGTTCTTC. This codes for CATKPRQGPRDEQFF.